This entry features one T cell receptor (beta chain) sequence. This entry comes from a study of blood T cell repertoires in COVID-19. The wider study: Spain, Italy and the United States supplied samples that represented acute and convalescent COVID-19. PBMCs, B-cell-depleted T cells, or T cells were the source of the cDNA or gDNA that made up the material.

Authors' methods: The authors estimated nucleated cell counts from reference gene primer amplification. Measured with immunoSEQ multiplex PCR; TCRdb has only the in-frame clones, and not every one. The V and J calls and clone size are taken from that table; D and trimming were inferred from the DNA. The table has hundreds of thousands of clones, 85% to 95% seen once. Sequenced material: PBMCs or T cells enriched from blood (not recorded which). This clonotype was obtained from a woman aged 18-29 years who had recovered from COVID-19.

CDR3 in DNA: TGTGCCAGCAGCCGAGCCGGGAGCTCGAACACTGAAGCTTTCTTT. Its protein is CASSRAGSSNTEAFF. The V and J genes are TRBV3-1 (or the pseudogene TRBV3-2) and TRBJ1-1, with no clear D. Germline V gene lookup returns CDR1 LGHDT and CDR2 YNNKEL (reference sequence). The CDR3 runs 15 residues. V was clipped by 4 bases and J by 1 base, with 13 bases between them.